One T cell receptor (beta chain) is described in this entry. This entry is derived from a study of blood T cell repertoires in COVID-19. The CDR3 is made up of 17 amino acids. What the recovered Cohort 3 donors had was two negative PCRs, clearance, or symptom resolution. As handled by the study authors: The authors estimated nucleated cell counts from reference gene primer amplification. Profiled with immunoSEQ multiplex PCR; TCRdb holds only in-frame clones, not every one. The DNA was the basis for D and trimming; V, J and clone size are from that table. The sample holds a few hundred thousand clones, about 91% seen once.

The source of this sequence is a woman aged 18-30 years who had recovered from COVID-19. The sequenced sample consisted of PBMCs or T cells enriched from blood (not recorded which). This chain connects TRBV21-1 to TRBJ2-4; the DNA was not used to check the table's D call, TRBD2. TRBV21-1 corresponds to a pseudogene. Here the CDR3 reads CASSSRGGLGAKNIQYF. DNA of the CDR3: TGTGCCAGCAGTTCAAGGGGGGGGTTAGGGGCCAAAAACATTCAGTACTTC.